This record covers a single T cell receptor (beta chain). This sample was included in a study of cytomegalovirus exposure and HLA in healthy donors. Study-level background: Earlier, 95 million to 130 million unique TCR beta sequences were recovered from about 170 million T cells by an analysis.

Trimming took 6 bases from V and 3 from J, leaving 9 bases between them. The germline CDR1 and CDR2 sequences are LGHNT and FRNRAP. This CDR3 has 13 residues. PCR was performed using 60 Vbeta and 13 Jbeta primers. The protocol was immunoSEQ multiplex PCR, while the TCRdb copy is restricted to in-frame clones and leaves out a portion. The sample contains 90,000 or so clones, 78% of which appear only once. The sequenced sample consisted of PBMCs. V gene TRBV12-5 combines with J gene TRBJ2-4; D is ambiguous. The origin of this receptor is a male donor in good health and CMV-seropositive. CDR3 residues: CASGSSGKNIQYF. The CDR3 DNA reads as TGTGCTAGTGGCTCCTCCGGCAAAAACATTCAGTACTTC.